Listed below are T cell receptor beta chains from one sample, sequenced in a study of OX40 agonist ivuxolimab in advanced cancers. Libraries were prepared by immunoSEQ multiplex PCR; TCRdb keeps only in-frame clonotypes and omits some of them. The sample has fewer than 70,000 clones, roughly nine tenths seen once. The source material was CD4+ or CD8+ T cells sorted from blood, sampled in a trial of the OX40 agonist ivuxolimab. These receptor sequences come from an adult with an advanced solid tumor such as melanoma, head and neck, liver or kidney cancer. Both conserved end residues are part of each CDR3. The D gene is left open where the match is weak. Clone size is stated in some rows and not others, as once, few, many or a class when expanded.

>TRBV18|TRBJ1-5|NA|NA
TGTGCCAGCTCACCCCAGGGAGCTGGCAATCAGCCCCAGCATTTT
CASSPQGAGNQPQHF
>TRBV5-1|TRBJ2-1|NA|TRBD2
TGCGCCAGCAGCTTGGGGAGTACTAGCGGCCTCAATGAGCAGTTCTTC
CASSLGSTSGLNEQFF
>TRBV5-1|TRBJ2-2|NA|NA
TGCGCCAGCAGCTTGTTCCGGAACACCGGGGAGCTGTTTTTT
CASSLFRNTGELFF
>TRBV6-5|TRBJ2-7|NA|NA
TGTGCCAGCAGTTACTCTAGGGACCTCGGGGAGCAGTACTTC
CASSYSRDLGEQYF
>TRBV7-7|TRBJ2-5|NA|TRBD1
TGTGCTAGCAGCTTATTTTCGGGACAGGGCCAAGAGACCCAGTACTTC
CASSLFSGQGQETQYF
>TRBV13|TRBJ2-7|NA|NA
TGTGCCAGCAGCACCCACCCGCACCAGATGGAGCAGTACTTC
CASSTHPHQMEQYF
>TRBV18|TRBJ2-3|NA|TRBD2
TGTGCCAGCTCACTACTTAGCGGGAGTGTTGCAGATACGCAGTATTTT
CASSLLSGSVADTQYF
>TRBV29-1|TRBJ2-1|once|TRBD2
TGCAGCGGTGCCAATAGACTAGCTTCCGATGAGCAGTTCTTC
CSGANRLASDEQFF
>TRBV11-2|TRBJ1-1|NA|NA
TGTGCCAGCAGCTTAGATCCGTTAAGGGGCACTGAAGCTTTCTTT
CASSLDPLRGTEAFF
>TRBV28|TRBJ1-3|NA|NA
TGTGCCAGCAGTGAACAGAGAATTAACTCTGGAAACACCATATATTTT
CASSEQRINSGNTIYF
>TRBV19|TRBJ1-2|NA|NA
TGTGCCAGTAGTACTGCGGGATCTCTAGGTGTCTATGGCTACACCTTC
CASSTAGSLGVYGYTF
>TRBV20-1|TRBJ1-2|NA|NA
TGCAGTGCTGAGGTAAACTATGGCTACACCTTC
CSAEVNYGYTF
>TRBV6-1|TRBJ2-4|NA|TRBD2
TGTGCCAGCAGTGAAAGCATGGTGGGAGGGCCTAACAAAAACATTCAGTACTTC
CASSESMVGGPNKNIQYF
>TRBV9|TRBJ1-1|NA|NA
TGTGCCAGCAGCGTAGACTATGTTTGGTTTCCCCTTGGAGCTTTCTTT
CASSVDYVWFPLGAFF
>TRBV15|TRBJ1-4|NA|NA
TGTGCCACCAGCAGAGATAACAGGGTGTTTTTT
CATSRDNRVFF
>TRBV30|TRBJ1-1|few|NA
TGTGCCTGGAGACAGATGAACACTGAAGCTTTCTTT
CAWRQMNTEAFF
>TRBV9|TRBJ2-2|NA|NA
TGTGCCAGCAGCGCCAAAGTCGGGGAGCTGTTTTTT
CASSAKVGELFF
>TRBV29-1|TRBJ2-1|NA|NA
TGCAGCGTTGATGTCGCACCTCTAGTGAAGCAGTTCTTC
CSVDVAPLVKQFF
>TRBV6-1|TRBJ2-4|NA|TRBD2
TGTGCCAGCAGTTCCCGGACTAGCGGTGGGAACATTCAGTACTTC
CASSSRTSGGNIQYF
>TRBV28|TRBJ2-2|NA|NA
TGTGCCAGCAGCCAGGGGTACTTTAATACCGGGGAGCTGTTTTTT
CASSQGYFNTGELFF
>TRBV11-2|TRBJ2-1|NA|TRBD2
TGTGCCAGCAGCTTAGATCGGTGGGGGGGACTAGCGCCATACAATGAGCAGTTCTTC
CASSLDRWGGLAPYNEQFF
>TRBV11-1|TRBJ2-7|NA|NA
TGTGCCAGCAGCCCTGTCCACAGAAACGAGCAGTACTTC
CASSPVHRNEQYF